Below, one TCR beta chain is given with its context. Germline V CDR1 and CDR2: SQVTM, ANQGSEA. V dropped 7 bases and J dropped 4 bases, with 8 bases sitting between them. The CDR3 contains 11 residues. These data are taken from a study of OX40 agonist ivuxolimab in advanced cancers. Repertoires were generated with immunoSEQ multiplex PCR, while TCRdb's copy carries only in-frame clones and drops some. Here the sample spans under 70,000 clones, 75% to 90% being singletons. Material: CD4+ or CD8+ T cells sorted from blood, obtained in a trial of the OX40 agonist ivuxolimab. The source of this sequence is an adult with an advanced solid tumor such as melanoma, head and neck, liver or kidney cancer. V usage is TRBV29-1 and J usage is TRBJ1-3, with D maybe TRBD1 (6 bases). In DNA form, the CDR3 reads TGCAGCGGCGGACAGGGAAACACCATATATTTT. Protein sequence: CSGGQGNTIYF.